The 21 T cell receptor beta chains listed next were all sequenced from one sample in a study of blood T cell repertoires in COVID-19. Sequencing used immunoSEQ multiplex PCR; TCRdb keeps in-frame clones, though not all of them. The sample records around 120,000 clones, approximately 80% being singletons. Sequenced material: peripheral blood. The receptors here all came from a human donor in a cohort sampled during active COVID-19.

V and J are TRBV27 and TRBJ1-1, with 8 nucleotides matching TRBD1. From germline, CDR1 is MNHEY and CDR2 SMNVEV (reference sequence). The CDR3 extends over 14 amino acids. V trimming: 7 bases; J trimming: 1 base; junction bases outside the gene matches: 5. The CDR3 DNA sequence: TGTGCCAGCACCCCAGGGGGCACGAACACTGAAGCTTTCTTT. As protein: CASTPGGTNTEAFF.

This clone was counted a few times. This chain joins TRBV4-3 and TRBJ2-1; D might be TRBD1 (6 bases). From germline, CDR1 is LGHNA and CDR2 YSLEER. Trimming removed 4 bases from V and 4 bases from J, with 14 bases in between. The CDR3 sequence is 15 residues long. The CDR3: CASSPTGFSYNEQFF. In DNA form, the CDR3 reads TGCGCCAGCAGCCCGACAGGTTTTTCGTACAATGAGCAGTTCTTC.

The table lists this clone with a few counts. This chain uses TRBV7-2 with TRBJ2-2, with D maybe TRBD1 (5 bases). Trimming cost V 6 bases and J 0 bases, with 11 bases left between them. Germline CDR1 SGHTA, CDR2 FQGNSA. There are 15 residues in the CDR3. DNA for the CDR3: TGTGCCAGCAGGTTGAGGACACCGAACACCGGGGAGCTGTTTTTT. This sequence encodes CASRLRTPNTGELFF.

V gene TRBV9 combines with J gene TRBJ1-3, with a tentative D call TRBD1 (6 bases). The germline CDR1 and CDR2 sequences are SGDLS and YYNGEE. The CDR3 has 14 amino acids. V gave up 4 bases and J gave up 8 bases, with 16 bases separating them. This CDR3 is CASSQMGAEDTIYF. CDR3 DNA: TGTGCCAGCAGCCAGATGGGGGCCGAGGACACCATATATTTT.

A few counts support this clone. This chain uses TRBV5-1 with TRBJ2-2; a weak D match, TRBD2 (5 bases). Deletions cut 0 bases from V and 2 bases from J, with 8 bases between. CDR1 and CDR2 (germline): SGHRS, YFSETQ. The CDR3 consists of 15 residues. This CDR3 reads CASSLAGDNTGELFF. DNA for the CDR3: TGCGCCAGCAGCTTGGCCGGGGATAACACCGGGGAGCTGTTTTTT.

The J gene is TRBJ2-2, the V gene TRBV7-3; tentative D call: TRBD2 (5 bases). Per germline, CDR1 SGHTA and CDR2 FQGTGA. The germline V and J ends were trimmed by 0 bases and 4 bases, with 15 bases remaining between them. The CDR3 is 17 residues long. The CDR3 region has the DNA TGTGCCAGCAGCTTAACGTCCGGATACGAGGGCACCGGGGAGCTGTTTTTT. It yields the protein CASSLTSGYEGTGELFF.

This clone has just a few counts. The rearrangement uses TRBV2 and TRBJ1-3, with D perhaps TRBD1 (6 bases). This CDR3 region has 13 residues. From germline, CDR1 is SNHLY and CDR2 FYNNEI. Trimming pared 8 bases from V and 4 bases from J, leaving 12 bases between. The CDR3 loop is CASATGPGNTIYF. The CDR3, as DNA: TGTGCCAGCGCAACAGGGCCCGGAAACACCATATATTTT.

The rearrangement uses TRBV7-2 and TRBJ1-3; TRBD1 matches 8 bases. CDR3 length equals 15 residues. CDR1 is SGHTA and CDR2 is FQGNSA in the germline V gene. Losses at the gene ends were 2 bases for V and 3 bases for J; bases not matched to a gene: 3. The CDR3 reads CASSLQGALGNTIYF. CDR3 sequence (DNA): TGTGCCAGCAGCTTACAGGGGGCGCTTGGAAACACCATATATTTT.

This sequence joins TRBV28 and TRBJ2-2, with 7 nucleotides matching TRBD1. Germline lookup yields CDR1 MDHEN and CDR2 SYDVKM. J was trimmed by 11 bases and V by 8 bases; bases with no gene match: 2. The CDR3 consists of 10 residues. The CDR3 here is CASRDRELFF. DNA of the CDR3: TGTGCCAGCCGGGACAGAGAGCTGTTTTTT.

This clone has more than one count but fewer than ten. V usage is TRBV7-2 and J usage is TRBJ1-2, with a tentative D call TRBD1 (5 bases). Germline CDR1 reads SGHTA; CDR2 reads FQGNSA. Trimming stripped 4 bases from V and 11 bases from J, with 20 bases between. This CDR3 has 14 residues. CDR3 residues: CASSSRDGGFGYTF. The CDR3 DNA sequence: TGTGCCAGCAGCTCACGGGACGGAGGGTTTGGATACACCTTC.

The rearrangement uses TRBV6-5 and TRBJ2-1, with 11 positions matching TRBD1. V shed 7 bases and J 4 bases; nucleotides not matched to a gene: 3. The CDR3 length is 14 residues. The germline gives CDR1 MNHEY, CDR2 SVGAGI. CDR3 nucleotides: TGTGCCAGCACTGGGACAGGGGGTTACAATGAGCAGTTCTTC. This gives the protein CASTGTGGYNEQFF.

CDR3 nucleotide sequence: TGTGCCAGCAGCCCGTCTGAGAATGAGCAGTTCTTC. Translating it yields CASSPSENEQFF. The V call is TRBV9, the J call TRBJ2-1; D not certain. V dropped 4 bases and J dropped 7 bases, with 9 bases sitting between them. The CDR3 totals 12 residues. Germline V gene lookup returns CDR1 SGDLS and CDR2 YYNGEE.

This clone came up a few times. The chain combines TRBV2 with TRBJ1-1; D is undetermined. Trimming left V 7 bases short and J 7 bases short, with 16 bases between. Germline V gene data show CDR1 as SNHLY and CDR2 as FYNNEI. The CDR3 consists of 13 residues. The DNA for the CDR3 is TGTGCCAGCAACCTGAGGAGGGAGGGTGAAGCTTTCTTT. Amino acids: CASNLRREGEAFF.

The V call is TRBV6-1, the J call TRBJ2-7; weak D call: TRBD2 (7 bases). Germline V lookup: CDR1 MNHNS, CDR2 SASEGT. Deletions cut 0 bases from V and 2 bases from J, with 20 bases between. CDR3 size: 18 residues. CDR3 residues: CASSEAGSGWGGPYEQYF. In DNA form, the CDR3 reads TGTGCCAGCAGTGAAGCAGGCTCCGGGTGGGGGGGGCCCTACGAGCAGTACTTC.

The rearrangement joins TRBV7-7 to TRBJ2-2, with TRBD2 as a possible D gene (6 bases). The CDR3 runs 18 residues. Germline V lookup: CDR1 SSHAT, CDR2 FNYEAQ (reference sequence). The ends were cut back, 4 bases at V and 6 bases at J, with 24 bases in the middle. The CDR3 sequence: CASSSLSKRGTVAGELFF. The CDR3 DNA sequence: TGTGCCAGCAGCTCCCTATCTAAGCGCGGGACCGTCGCCGGGGAGCTGTTTTTT.

The gene calls are TRBV27 and TRBJ1-6; no clear D. Per the germline V gene, CDR1 is MNHEY and CDR2 is SMNVEV (reference sequence). Trimming took off 2 bases at V and 11 bases at J, with 10 bases between the two ends. The length of the CDR3 is 13 residues. The CDR3 coding sequence is TGTGCCAGCAGTTTAGGTCCCGAGGCACCCCTCCACTTT. Translation: CASSLGPEAPLHF.

The V gene is TRBV3-1 (or the pseudogene TRBV3-2), the J gene TRBJ2-5; D is possibly TRBD2 (7 bases). Germline values: CDR1 LGHDT, CDR2 YNNKEL (reference sequence). V lost 4 bases, J lost 5 bases, and 14 bases lay in between. The CDR3 contains 14 residues. CDR3 nucleotide sequence: TGTGCCAGCAGCCCTCACAGGGAGGGGGAGACCCAGTACTTC. It translates to CASSPHREGETQYF.

This chain connects TRBV28 to TRBJ1-5; tentative D call: TRBD1 (5 bases). This CDR3 has 15 amino acids. The V gene lost 5 bases and the J gene lost 9 bases, with 20 bases spanning the gap. The V gene's germline CDR1 is MDHEN and CDR2 SYDVKM. CDR3 coding DNA: TGTGCCAGCAGTAGACCGGGAGGGGCCGGGAGGCCCCAGCATTTT. This sequence encodes CASSRPGGAGRPQHF.

This clone appeared once. This rearrangement joins TRBV7-2 to TRBJ1-2; a possible D gene is TRBD1 (6 bases). V lost 1 base, J lost 4 bases, and 13 bases lay in between. The CDR3 has 15 residues. Germline V gene lookup returns CDR1 SGHTA and CDR2 FQGNSA. The CDR3 here is CASSLVASDSYGYTF. CDR3 in DNA: TGTGCCAGCAGCTTAGTGGCTTCGGACAGCTATGGCTACACCTTC.

The chain joins TRBV6-2 or TRBV6-3 to TRBJ2-3, with 12 bases identical to TRBD1. The V gene's germline CDR1 is MNHEY and CDR2 SVGEGT. CDR3 length: 16 amino acids. Trimming cost V 2 bases and J 6 bases; bases outside gene matches: 6. CDR3 sequence (DNA): TGTGCCAGCAGTTACCCCGGGACAGGGGGCTGGGATACGCAGTATTTT. This sequence encodes CASSYPGTGGWDTQYF.

V gene TRBV19 combines with J gene TRBJ2-5; TRBD1 agrees at 7 bases. The CDR3 runs 13 residues. The V segment lost 3 bases and the J segment 5 bases; nucleotides outside the gene matches: 3. The germline V gene encodes CDR1 LNHDA and CDR2 SQIVND (reference sequence). The CDR3 is CASSMLQGETQYF. As DNA, the CDR3 is TGTGCCAGTAGTATGTTACAGGGGGAGACCCAGTACTTC.